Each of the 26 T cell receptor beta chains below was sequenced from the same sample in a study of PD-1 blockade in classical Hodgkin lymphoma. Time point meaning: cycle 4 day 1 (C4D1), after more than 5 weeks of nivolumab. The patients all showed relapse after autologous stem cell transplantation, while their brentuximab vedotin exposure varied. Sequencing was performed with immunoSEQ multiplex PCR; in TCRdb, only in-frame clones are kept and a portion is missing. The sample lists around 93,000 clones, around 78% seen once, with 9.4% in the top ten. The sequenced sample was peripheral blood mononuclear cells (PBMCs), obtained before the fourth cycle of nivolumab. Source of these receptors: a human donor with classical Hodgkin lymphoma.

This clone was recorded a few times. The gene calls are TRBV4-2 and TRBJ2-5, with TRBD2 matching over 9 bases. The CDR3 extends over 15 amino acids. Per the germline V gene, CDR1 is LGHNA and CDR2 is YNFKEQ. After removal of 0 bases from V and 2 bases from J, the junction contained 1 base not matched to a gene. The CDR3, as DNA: TGTGCCAGCAGCCAAGAGACTAGCGGACAAGAGACCCAGTACTTC. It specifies CASSQETSGQETQYF.

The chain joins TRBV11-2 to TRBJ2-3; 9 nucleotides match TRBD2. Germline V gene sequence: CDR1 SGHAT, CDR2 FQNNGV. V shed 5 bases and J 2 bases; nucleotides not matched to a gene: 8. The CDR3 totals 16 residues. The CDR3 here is CASSLLSGGFTDTQYF. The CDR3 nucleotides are TGTGCCAGCAGCCTACTTAGCGGGGGTTTCACAGATACGCAGTATTTT.

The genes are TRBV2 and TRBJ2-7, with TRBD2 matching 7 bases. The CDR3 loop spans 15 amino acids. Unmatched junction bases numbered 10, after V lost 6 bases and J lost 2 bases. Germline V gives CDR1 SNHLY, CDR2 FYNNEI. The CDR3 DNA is TGTGCCAGCAGGGAAAATGGGGGGGTGACCTACGAGCAGTACTTC. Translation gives CASRENGGVTYEQYF.

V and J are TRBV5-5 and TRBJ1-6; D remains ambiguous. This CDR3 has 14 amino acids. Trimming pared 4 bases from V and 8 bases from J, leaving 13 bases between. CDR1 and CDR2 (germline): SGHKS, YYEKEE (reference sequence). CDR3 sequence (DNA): TGTGCCAGCAGCGGAAGGGTTGAGGATTCACCCCTCCACTTT. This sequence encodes CASSGRVEDSPLHF.

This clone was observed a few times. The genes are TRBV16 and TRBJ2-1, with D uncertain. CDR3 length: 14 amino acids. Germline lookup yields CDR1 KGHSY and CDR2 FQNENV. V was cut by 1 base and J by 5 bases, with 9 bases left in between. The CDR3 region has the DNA TGTGCCAGCAGCCAATTTCCGGAAAACAATGAGCAGTTCTTC. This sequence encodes CASSQFPENNEQFF. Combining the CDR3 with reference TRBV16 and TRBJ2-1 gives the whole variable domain GEEVAQTPKHLVRGEGQKAKLYCAPIKGHSYVFWYQQVLKNEFKFLISFQNENVFDETGMPKERFSAKCLPNSPCSLEIQATKLEDSAVYFCASSQFPENNEQFFGPGTRLTVL.

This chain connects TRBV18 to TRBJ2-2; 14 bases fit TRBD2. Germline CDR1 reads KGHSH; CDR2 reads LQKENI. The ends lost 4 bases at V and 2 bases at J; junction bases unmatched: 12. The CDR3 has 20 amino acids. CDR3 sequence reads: CASSLRLAGGPKVNTGELFF. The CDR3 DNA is TGTGCCAGCTCACTCCGACTAGCGGGAGGGCCGAAAGTAAACACCGGGGAGCTGTTTTTT.

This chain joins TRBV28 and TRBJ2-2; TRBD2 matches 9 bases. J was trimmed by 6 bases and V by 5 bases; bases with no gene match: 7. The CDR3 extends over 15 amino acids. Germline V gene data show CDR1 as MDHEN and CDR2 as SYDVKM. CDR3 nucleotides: TGTGCCAGCAGTGCGACTAGCGGTTGGCCCGGGGAGCTGTTTTTT. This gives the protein CASSATSGWPGELFF.

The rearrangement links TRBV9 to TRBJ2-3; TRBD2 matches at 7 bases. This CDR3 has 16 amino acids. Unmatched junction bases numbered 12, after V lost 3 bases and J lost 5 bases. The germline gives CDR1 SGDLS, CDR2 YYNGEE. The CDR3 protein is CASSASSGATGDTQYF. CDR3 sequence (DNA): TGTGCCAGCAGCGCTTCTAGCGGAGCAACAGGAGATACGCAGTATTTT. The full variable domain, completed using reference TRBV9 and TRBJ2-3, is DSGVTQTPKHLITATGQRVTLRCSPRSGDLSVYWYQQSLDQGLQFLIQYYNGEERAKGNILERFSAQQFPDLHSELNLSSLELGDSALYFCASSASSGATGDTQYFGPGTRLTVL.

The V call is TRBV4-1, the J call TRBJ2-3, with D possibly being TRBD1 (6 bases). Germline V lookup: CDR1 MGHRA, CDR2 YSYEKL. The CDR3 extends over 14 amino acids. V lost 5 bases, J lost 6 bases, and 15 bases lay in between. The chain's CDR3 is CASSTGQLPDTQYF. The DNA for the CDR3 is TGCGCCAGCAGCACGGGACAACTTCCTGATACGCAGTATTTT.

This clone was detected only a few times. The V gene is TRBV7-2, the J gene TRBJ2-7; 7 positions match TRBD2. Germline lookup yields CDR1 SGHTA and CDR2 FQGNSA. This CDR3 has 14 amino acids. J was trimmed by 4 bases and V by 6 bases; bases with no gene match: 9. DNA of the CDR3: TGTGCCAGCAGACCGGTTTCGGGGGGTTACGAGCAGTACTTC. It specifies CASRPVSGGYEQYF. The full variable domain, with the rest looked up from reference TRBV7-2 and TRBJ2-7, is GAGVSQSPSNKVTEKGKDVELRCDPISGHTALYWYRQSLGQGLEFLIYFQGNSAPDKSGLPSDRFSAERTGGSVSTLTIQRTQQEDSAVYLCASRPVSGGYEQYFGPGTRLTVT.

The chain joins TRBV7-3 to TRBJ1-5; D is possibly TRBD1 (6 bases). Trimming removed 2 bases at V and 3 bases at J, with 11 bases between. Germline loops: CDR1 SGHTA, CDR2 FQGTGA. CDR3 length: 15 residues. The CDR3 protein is CASSLVQGPNQPQHF. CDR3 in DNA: TGTGCCAGCAGCTTAGTACAGGGTCCCAATCAGCCCCAGCATTTT.

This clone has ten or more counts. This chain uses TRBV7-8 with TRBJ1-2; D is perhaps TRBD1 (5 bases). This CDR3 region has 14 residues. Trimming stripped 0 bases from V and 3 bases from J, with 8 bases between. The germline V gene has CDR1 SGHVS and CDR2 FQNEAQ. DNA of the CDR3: TGTGCCAGCAGCTTAGCGGGGGAAGACTATGGCTACACCTTC. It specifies CASSLAGEDYGYTF.

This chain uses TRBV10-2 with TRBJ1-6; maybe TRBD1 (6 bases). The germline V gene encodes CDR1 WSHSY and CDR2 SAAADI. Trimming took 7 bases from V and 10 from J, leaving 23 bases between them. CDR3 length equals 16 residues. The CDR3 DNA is TGCGCCAGCACTGGGGAGGGGGGGGGATTAGAATCACCCCTCCACTTT. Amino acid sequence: CASTGEGGGLESPLHF.

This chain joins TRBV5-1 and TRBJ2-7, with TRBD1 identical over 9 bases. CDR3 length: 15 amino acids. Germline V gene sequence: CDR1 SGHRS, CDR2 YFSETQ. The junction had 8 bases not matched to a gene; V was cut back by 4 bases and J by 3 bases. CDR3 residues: CASSTTGTGIYEQYF. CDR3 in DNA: TGCGCCAGCAGCACAACCGGGACAGGGATCTACGAGCAGTACTTC. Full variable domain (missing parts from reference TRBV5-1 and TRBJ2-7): KAGVTQTPRYLIKTRGQQVTLSCSPISGHRSVSWYQQTPGQGLQFLFEYFSETQRNKGNFPGRFSGRQFSNSRSEMNVSTLELGDSALYLCASSTTGTGIYEQYFGPGTRLTVT.

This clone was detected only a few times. This CDR3 reads CASSSRGMTYEQYF. The CDR3 DNA follows: TGTGCCAGCAGCTCCAGGGGAATGACCTACGAGCAGTACTTC. The chain links TRBV7-8 to TRBJ2-7, with D maybe TRBD1 (6 bases). Looked up from germline, CDR1 is SGHVS and CDR2 is FQNEAQ. The germline V and J ends were trimmed by 4 bases and 2 bases, with 12 bases remaining between them. CDR3 length: 14 amino acids.

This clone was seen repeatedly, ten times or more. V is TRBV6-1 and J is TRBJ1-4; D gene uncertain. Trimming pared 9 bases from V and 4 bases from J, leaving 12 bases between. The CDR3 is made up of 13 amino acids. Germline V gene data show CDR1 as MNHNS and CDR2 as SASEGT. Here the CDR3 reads CASLFGHNEKLFF. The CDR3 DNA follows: TGTGCCAGTCTTTTCGGTCATAATGAAAAACTGTTTTTT.

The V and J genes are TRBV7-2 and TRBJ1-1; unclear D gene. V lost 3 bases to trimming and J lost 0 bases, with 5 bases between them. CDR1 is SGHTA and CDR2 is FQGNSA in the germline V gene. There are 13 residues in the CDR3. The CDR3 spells CASSFQVNTEAFF. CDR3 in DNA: TGTGCCAGCAGCTTTCAGGTGAACACTGAAGCTTTCTTT.

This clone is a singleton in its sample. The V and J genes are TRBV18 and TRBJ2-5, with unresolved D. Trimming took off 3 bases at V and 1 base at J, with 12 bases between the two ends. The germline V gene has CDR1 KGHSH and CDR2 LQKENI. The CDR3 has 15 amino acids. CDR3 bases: TGTGCCAGCTCACCGTGGGCAGAATCCCAAGAGACCCAGTACTTC. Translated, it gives CASSPWAESQETQYF.

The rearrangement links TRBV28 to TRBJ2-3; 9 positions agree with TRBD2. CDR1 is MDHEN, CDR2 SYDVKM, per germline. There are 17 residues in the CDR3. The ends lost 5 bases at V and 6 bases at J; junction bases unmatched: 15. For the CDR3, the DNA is TGTGCCAGCAGTCCCCTGGTGGCGGGAGGGCGCAGGGATACGCAGTATTTT. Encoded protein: CASSPLVAGGRRDTQYF.

This chain's CDR3 is CASSQKGQGASTEAFF. As DNA, the CDR3 is TGCGCCAGCAGCCAGAAAGGACAGGGGGCGAGTACTGAAGCTTTCTTT. The V call is TRBV4-1, the J call TRBJ1-1, with 11 bases matching TRBD1. The germline V gene has CDR1 MGHRA and CDR2 YSYEKL. V gave up 3 bases and J gave up 5 bases; unmatched junction bases: 8. This CDR3 has 16 amino acids.

CDR3 in amino acids: CASNSGRGYNEQFF. The DNA for the CDR3 is TGTGCCAGCAACAGCGGCCGGGGGTACAATGAGCAGTTCTTC. J is TRBJ2-1 and V is TRBV9, with D perhaps TRBD2 (6 bases). V was cut by 6 bases and J by 4 bases, with 14 bases left in between. In germline, CDR1 is SGDLS, CDR2 YYNGEE. There are 14 residues in the CDR3.

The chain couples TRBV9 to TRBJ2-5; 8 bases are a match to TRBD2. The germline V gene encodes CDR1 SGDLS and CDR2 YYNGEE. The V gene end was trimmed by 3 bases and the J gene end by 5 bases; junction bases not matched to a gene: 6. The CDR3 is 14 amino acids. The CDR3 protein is CASSAGTSLETQYF. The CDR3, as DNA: TGTGCCAGCAGCGCTGGGACTAGTCTGGAGACCCAGTACTTC.

The CDR3 spells CASSLRAGTSSPLHF. The CDR3 region has the DNA TGTGCCAGCAGTCTACGGGCAGGTACTAGTTCACCCCTCCACTTT. This sequence joins TRBV6-1 and TRBJ1-6; D gene ambiguous. Looked up from germline, CDR1 is MNHNS and CDR2 is SASEGT. The V end lost 5 bases, the J end lost 9 bases, and 17 bases lay between the germline ends. The CDR3 has 15 residues.

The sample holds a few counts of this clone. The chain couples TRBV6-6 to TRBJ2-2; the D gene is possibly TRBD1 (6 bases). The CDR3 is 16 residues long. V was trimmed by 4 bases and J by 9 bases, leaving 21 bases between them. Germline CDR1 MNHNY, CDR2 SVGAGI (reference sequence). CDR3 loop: CASSWPQGPGGRELFF. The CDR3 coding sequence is TGTGCCAGCAGTTGGCCTCAGGGGCCCGGAGGAAGGGAGCTGTTTTTT.

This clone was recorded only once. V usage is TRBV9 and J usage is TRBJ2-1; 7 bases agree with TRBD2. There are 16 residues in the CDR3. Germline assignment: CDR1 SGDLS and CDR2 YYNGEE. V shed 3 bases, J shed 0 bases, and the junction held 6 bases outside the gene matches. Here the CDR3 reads CASSGGRASSYNEQFF. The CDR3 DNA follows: TGTGCCAGCAGCGGAGGGAGGGCGAGCTCCTACAATGAGCAGTTCTTC.

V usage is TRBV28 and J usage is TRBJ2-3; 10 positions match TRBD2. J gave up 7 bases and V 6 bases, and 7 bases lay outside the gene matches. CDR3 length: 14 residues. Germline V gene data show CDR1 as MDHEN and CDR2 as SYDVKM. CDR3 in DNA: TGTGCCAGCAGGAAGCGGGAGGGGCCCTATACGCAGTATTTT. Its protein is CASRKREGPYTQYF.